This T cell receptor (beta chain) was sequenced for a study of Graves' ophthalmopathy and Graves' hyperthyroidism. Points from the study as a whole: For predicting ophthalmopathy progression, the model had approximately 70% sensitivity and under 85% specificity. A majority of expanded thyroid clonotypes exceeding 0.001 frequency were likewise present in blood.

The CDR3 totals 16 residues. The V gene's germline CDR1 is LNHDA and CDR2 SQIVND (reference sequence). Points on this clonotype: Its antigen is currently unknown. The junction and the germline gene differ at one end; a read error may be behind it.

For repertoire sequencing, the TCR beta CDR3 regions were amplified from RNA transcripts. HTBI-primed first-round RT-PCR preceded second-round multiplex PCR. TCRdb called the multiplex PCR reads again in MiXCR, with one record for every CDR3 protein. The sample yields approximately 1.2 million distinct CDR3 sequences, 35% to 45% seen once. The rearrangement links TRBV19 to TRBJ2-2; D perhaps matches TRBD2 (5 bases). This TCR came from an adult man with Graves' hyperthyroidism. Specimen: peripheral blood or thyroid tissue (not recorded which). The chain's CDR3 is CASSAGTQENTEELFF. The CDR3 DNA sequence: TGTGCCAGTTCGGCGGGTACGCAGGAGAACACCGAGGAGCTGTTTTTT.